This T cell receptor beta chain was profiled in a study of cytomegalovirus exposure and HLA in healthy donors. As for the study in general: Drawn from HLA-typed donors, 83 million or so unique TCRs were held in an early data release.

Comment on this clone: What it recognizes is unknown.

The primer mix had 60 Vbeta and 13 Jbeta primers. Clones were read by immunoSEQ multiplex PCR, and TCRdb kept only the in-frame ones, dropping some. The data contain more than 80,000 clones, about 75% of them singletons. Study conclusions and caveats: In vitro, a few CMV-associated chains proved specific for CMV antigens. Later work found that TCR association rates differed between HLA loci; DRB1 had the most and HLA-C the fewest.

Germline V lookup: CDR1 LGHNA, CDR2 YNFKEQ. The CDR3 has 15 amino acids. With 4 bases clipped from V and 3 bases from J, the junction kept 4 bases outside the gene matches. Sequencing was done on a sample of PBMCs. This sequence originates from a male donor in good health and CMV-seropositive. J is TRBJ1-4 and V is TRBV4-2, with 8 positions matching TRBD1. As DNA, the CDR3 is TGTGCCAGCAGCCTTTCACAGGGGGCTAATGAAAAACTGTTTTTT. Translation: CASSLSQGANEKLFF.